Following are 20 T cell receptor beta chains from one sample sequenced in a study of shared clonotypes between healthy human individuals. Some clones are missing from TCRdb's copy, which holds only in-frame ones; the method was immunoSEQ multiplex PCR. Among 2,500,000 or so clones, under 95% were seen once, and the ten largest hold roughly 0.34%. Sequenced: naive CD4+ T cells from PBMCs. Subset denoted: CD45RA+ positively selected. These receptors were obtained from a man younger than 35 in good health. Some clones in this sample may be carry-over from other donors' samples.

The rearrangement joins TRBV4-3 to TRBJ1-2; TRBD1 is a possible D gene (6 bases). The CDR3 covers 14 residues. The germline V and J ends were trimmed by 0 bases and 6 bases, with 11 bases remaining between them. Germline CDR1 is LGHNA and CDR2 is YSLEER. CDR3 region: CASSQDFRTDGYTF. The CDR3 coding sequence is TGCGCCAGCAGCCAAGATTTTCGGACAGATGGCTACACCTTC.

The CDR3 bases are TGCGCCAGCAGCCAAACCCCGACAGGGGTGACCTACGAGCAGTACTTC. Its protein is CASSQTPTGVTYEQYF. V and J are TRBV5-1 and TRBJ2-7; TRBD1 matches 8 bases. Trimming took 4 bases from V and 2 from J; bases not matched to a gene: 11. Germline CDR1 is SGHRS and CDR2 is YFSETQ. The CDR3 loop spans 16 amino acids. Combining the CDR3 with reference TRBV5-1 and TRBJ2-7 gives the whole variable domain KAGVTQTPRYLIKTRGQQVTLSCSPISGHRSVSWYQQTPGQGLQFLFEYFSETQRNKGNFPGRFSGRQFSNSRSEMNVSTLELGDSALYLCASSQTPTGVTYEQYFGPGTRLTVT.

The CDR3 here is CASSQGGVDEKLFF. CDR3 nucleotides: TGCGCCAGCAGCCAAGGGGGAGTGGATGAAAAACTGTTTTTT. The chain employs TRBV4-3 and TRBJ1-4; no clear D. The CDR3 length is 14 residues. Trimming shortened V by 1 base and J by 6 bases, and 9 bases separated the two germline ends. CDR1 and CDR2 from the germline V gene are LGHNA and YSLEER.

The chain combines TRBV7-3 with TRBJ2-1; 8 bases line up with TRBD2. This CDR3 is built from 17 residues. V lost 5 bases and J lost 0; bases outside the gene matches: 9. The V gene's germline CDR1 is SGHTA and CDR2 FQGTGA. The CDR3 coding sequence is TGTGCCAGCAGCCGCGGTGCGGGAGGTTCCTCCTACAATGAGCAGTTCTTC. It yields the protein CASSRGAGGSSYNEQFF.

J is TRBJ2-2 and V is TRBV5-1; D unclear. CDR3 length: 14 amino acids. The germline V gene has CDR1 SGHRS and CDR2 YFSETQ. The V gene lost 4 bases and the J gene lost 1 base, with 8 bases spanning the gap. The chain's CDR3 is CASSPLKNTGELFF. DNA for the CDR3: TGCGCCAGCAGCCCCCTAAAGAACACCGGGGAGCTGTTTTTT.

Here the CDR3 reads CASSLIFRGSGANVLTF. DNA for the CDR3: TGTGCCAGCAGTTTGATTTTTCGGGGCTCTGGGGCCAACGTCCTGACTTTC. This chain connects TRBV28 to TRBJ2-6, with TRBD2 as a possible D gene (5 bases). CDR1 MDHEN and CDR2 SYDVKM come from the germline V gene. The ends were cut back, 3 bases at V and 0 bases at J, with 12 bases in the middle. The CDR3 length is 17 residues.

The rearrangement joins TRBV11-1 to TRBJ2-3; D gene uncertain. Germline loops: CDR1 SGHAT, CDR2 FQDESV (reference sequence). With 3 bases removed from V and 5 bases from J, the gap between germline ends came to 18 bases. The CDR3 is 16 amino acids. CDR3 sequence reads: CASSLDRREWKDTQYF. For the CDR3, the DNA is TGTGCCAGCAGCTTGGACCGTAGGGAATGGAAAGATACGCAGTATTTT.

The chain uses TRBV4-1 and TRBJ2-7, with 9 nucleotides matching TRBD2. Per germline, CDR1 MGHRA and CDR2 YSYEKL. V was clipped by 1 base and J by 0 bases; unmatched bases: 7. This CDR3 contains 17 residues. This CDR3 is CASSQAPLAGVSYEQYF. CDR3 nucleotides: TGCGCCAGCAGCCAAGCCCCCTTAGCGGGGGTCTCCTACGAGCAGTACTTC.

The V call is TRBV4-1, the J call TRBJ2-3; 16 nucleotides line up with TRBD2. The CDR3 loop spans 21 amino acids. The V gene's germline CDR1 is MGHRA and CDR2 YSYEKL. The V and J ends lost 1 base and 1 base, in that order; junction bases with no gene match: 11. The CDR3 nucleotides are TGCGCCAGCAGCCAAGCTCCCTCCGGGACTAGCGGGAGGGTGGGCACAGATACGCAGTATTTT. This encodes CASSQAPSGTSGRVGTDTQYF.

The chain uses TRBV10-3 and TRBJ2-3; D not certain. The V end was cut by 8 bases, the J end by 6 bases, with 6 bases between. This CDR3 contains 10 residues. CDR1 and CDR2 from the germline V gene are ENHRY and SYGVKD. DNA of the CDR3: TGTGCCATCGGTTGGGATACGCAGTATTTT. Residues: CAIGWDTQYF.

This sequence joins TRBV10-3 and TRBJ1-1, with D possibly being TRBD1 (6 bases). The CDR3 sequence is 13 residues long. The germline V gene has CDR1 ENHRY and CDR2 SYGVKD. V lost 7 bases to trimming and J lost 1 base, with 10 bases between them. The CDR3, as DNA: TGTGCCATCAACGGACAGCAGAACACTGAAGCTTTCTTT. Protein product: CAINGQQNTEAFF.

V gene TRBV28 combines with J gene TRBJ2-7, with 7 bases matching TRBD2. Per germline, CDR1 MDHEN and CDR2 SYDVKM. Germline trimming cut 0 bases from V and 2 bases from J; bases unmatched to any gene: 1. The CDR3 is 14 amino acids. The CDR3 sequence is CASSLWLAAYEQYF. The CDR3 nucleotides read TGTGCCAGCAGTTTATGGCTAGCGGCCTACGAGCAGTACTTC.

This clone was detected only once. The rearrangement joins TRBV4-2 to TRBJ2-7, with 8 bases aligning to TRBD2. The length of the CDR3 is 17 residues. V lost 0 bases and J lost 1; bases outside the gene matches: 8. Germline V gene lookup returns CDR1 LGHNA and CDR2 YNFKEQ. CDR3 coding DNA: TGTGCCAGCAGCCAAGATGGAGCGGGAGAAGGGTCCTACGAGCAGTACTTC. The encoded protein is CASSQDGAGEGSYEQYF.

This chain links TRBV25-1 with TRBJ2-2; 8 bases are a match to TRBD1. The germline CDR1 and CDR2 sequences are MGHDK and SYGVNS. The CDR3 has 15 amino acids. V lost 2 bases to trimming and J lost 5 bases; unmatched junction nucleotides: 4. CDR3 region: CASSEPTGDTGELFF. CDR3 coding DNA: TGTGCCAGCAGTGAACCGACAGGGGATACCGGGGAGCTGTTTTTT.

This sequence joins TRBV28 and TRBJ2-7; tentative D call: TRBD1 (7 bases). The CDR3 covers 15 residues. V was cut by 4 bases and J by 2 bases, with 15 bases left in between. Germline values: CDR1 MDHEN, CDR2 SYDVKM. The CDR3 DNA is TGTGCCAGCAGTTCCCCAGGGGGGACGGCCTACGAGCAGTACTTC. Translation: CASSSPGGTAYEQYF.

This chain uses TRBV4-1 with TRBJ2-1; D perhaps matches TRBD2 (6 bases). The CDR3 length is 16 residues. The germline V and J ends were trimmed by 6 bases and 4 bases, with 19 bases remaining between them. The germline V gene encodes CDR1 MGHRA and CDR2 YSYEKL. The CDR3, as DNA: TGCGCCAGCAGACCTTTTAGCGGCCCTCAGTACAATGAGCAGTTCTTC. This codes for CASRPFSGPQYNEQFF.

The chain is built from TRBV5-1 and TRBJ1-1, with D possibly being TRBD1 (6 bases). The CDR3 covers 13 residues. The germline V gene encodes CDR1 SGHRS and CDR2 YFSETQ. Trimming cost V 3 bases and J 7 bases, with 13 bases left between them. The CDR3 nucleotides are TGCGCCAGCAGCTCCCAGGGGATGGGTGAAGCTTTCTTT. Amino acid sequence: CASSSQGMGEAFF.

This chain links TRBV6-5 with TRBJ1-1, with TRBD1 as a possible D gene (5 bases). The V and J ends lost 2 bases and 1 base respectively, with 11 bases between them. The germline V gene has CDR1 MNHEY and CDR2 SVGAGI. The length of the CDR3 is 15 residues. CDR3: CASSYLTQGNTEAFF. The CDR3 coding sequence is TGTGCCAGCAGTTACCTAACCCAGGGGAACACTGAAGCTTTCTTT.

In its sample, this clone was seen once. V is TRBV7-3 and J is TRBJ1-1; TRBD1 is a possible D gene (6 bases). V was pared by 3 bases and J by 1 base, with 9 bases between. Germline-derived CDR1 and CDR2 are SGHTA and FQGTGA. The CDR3 is 14 residues long. The CDR3 DNA follows: TGTGCCAGCAGCTTCCTGGGACAGAACACTGAAGCTTTCTTT. Translating it yields CASSFLGQNTEAFF.

The chain carries TRBV5-1 and TRBJ1-1; D unclear. Germline CDR1 reads SGHRS; CDR2 reads YFSETQ. The CDR3 sequence is 13 residues long. V lost 0 bases and J lost 6, with 9 bases in between. The CDR3 DNA reads as TGCGCCAGCAGCTTGGCCGTGGGCGCTGAAGCTTTCTTT. Translated: CASSLAVGAEAFF.